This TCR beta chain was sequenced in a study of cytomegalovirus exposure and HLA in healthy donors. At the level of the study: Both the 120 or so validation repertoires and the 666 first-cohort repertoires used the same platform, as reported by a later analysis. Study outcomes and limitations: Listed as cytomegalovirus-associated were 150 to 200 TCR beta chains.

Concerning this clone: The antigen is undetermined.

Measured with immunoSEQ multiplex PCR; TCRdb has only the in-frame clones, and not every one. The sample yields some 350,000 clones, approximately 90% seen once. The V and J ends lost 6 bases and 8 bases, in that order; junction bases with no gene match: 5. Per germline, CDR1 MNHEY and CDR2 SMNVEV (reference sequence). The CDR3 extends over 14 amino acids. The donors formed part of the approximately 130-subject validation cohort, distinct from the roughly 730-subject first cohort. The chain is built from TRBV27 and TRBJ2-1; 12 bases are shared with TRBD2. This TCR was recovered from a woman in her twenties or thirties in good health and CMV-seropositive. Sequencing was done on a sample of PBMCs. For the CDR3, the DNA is TGTGCCAGCAGACTAGCGGGAGGCTTTGATGAGCAGTTCTTC. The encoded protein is CASRLAGGFDEQFF.